The T cell receptor beta chain described here comes from a study of T cell responses to AZD1222 COVID-19 vaccine. Study-level findings and limits: White British ancestry dominated among donors, who included more females, and clonal diversity was possibly underestimated. Reportedly, nearly half of unique spike TCRs recognized epitopes outside B.1.351/B.1.1.7 mutations. All repertoire sampling was performed exclusively after the peak T cell response.

Recipients boosted at about 4 weeks or about 12 weeks are pooled. CDR1 and CDR2 from the germline V gene are SGHNT and YYREEE (reference sequence). The CDR3 is 15 residues long. The V gene lost 6 bases and the J gene lost 4 bases, with 19 bases spanning the gap. The data were produced by immunoSEQ multiplex PCR, yet TCRdb's version contains in-frame clones alone and is incomplete. In the table there are 90,000 to 110,000 clones, roughly 89% of which are singletons. As for this clone: The antigen is not known.

The source was peripheral blood, collected 28 days after the second AZD1222 dose. This chain joins TRBV5-4 and TRBJ1-2, with D perhaps matching TRBD1 (5 bases). This sequence was found in an adult who received the AZD1222 COVID-19 vaccine. Here the CDR3 reads CASTLGGGAAYGYTF. DNA for the CDR3: TGTGCCAGCACCCTGGGGGGGGGAGCGGCCTATGGCTACACCTTC.